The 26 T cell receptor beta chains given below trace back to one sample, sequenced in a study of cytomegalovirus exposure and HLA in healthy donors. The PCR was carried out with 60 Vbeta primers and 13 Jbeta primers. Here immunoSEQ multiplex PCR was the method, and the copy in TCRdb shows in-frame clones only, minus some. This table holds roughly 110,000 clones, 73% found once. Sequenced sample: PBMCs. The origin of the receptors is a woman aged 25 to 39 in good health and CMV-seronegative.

The CDR3 region is CSANLWDWTRPTFYGYTF. CDR3 DNA sequence: TGCAGCGCGAACCTGTGGGATTGGACACGGCCTACCTTCTATGGCTACACCTTC. The chain has TRBV29-1 and TRBJ1-2, with D perhaps TRBD1 (5 bases). This CDR3 contains 18 residues. CDR1 is SQVTM, CDR2 ANQGSEA, per germline. The V gene lost 7 bases and the J gene lost 4 bases, with 31 bases spanning the gap. Filled out from reference TRBV29-1 and TRBJ1-2, the complete variable domain reads SAVISQKPSRDICQRGTSLTIQCQVDSQVTMMFWYRQQPGQSLTLIATANQGSEATYESGFVIDKFPISRPNLTFSTLTVSNMSPEDSSIYLCSANLWDWTRPTFYGYTFGSGTRLTVV.

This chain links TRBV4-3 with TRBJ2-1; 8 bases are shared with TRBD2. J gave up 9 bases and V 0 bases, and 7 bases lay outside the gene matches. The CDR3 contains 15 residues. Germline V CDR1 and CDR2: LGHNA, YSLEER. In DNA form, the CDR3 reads TGCGCCAGCAGCCAAGAGCGGGGGGCGCATGCTGAGCAGTTCTTC. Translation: CASSQERGAHAEQFF.

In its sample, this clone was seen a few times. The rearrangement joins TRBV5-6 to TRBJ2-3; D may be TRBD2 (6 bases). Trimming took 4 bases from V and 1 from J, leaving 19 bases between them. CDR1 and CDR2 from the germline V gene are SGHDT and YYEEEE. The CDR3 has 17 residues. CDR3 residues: CASSRLGALARTDTQYF. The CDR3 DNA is TGTGCCAGCAGCCGCCTAGGGGCCCTAGCGCGCACAGATACGCAGTATTTT.

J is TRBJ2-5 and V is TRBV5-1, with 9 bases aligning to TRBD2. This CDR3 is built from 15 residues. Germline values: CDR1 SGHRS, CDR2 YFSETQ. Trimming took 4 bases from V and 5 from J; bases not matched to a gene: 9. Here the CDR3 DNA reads TGCGCCAGCAGCCGTGGAGCGGGGGGAGATGAGACCCAGTACTTC. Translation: CASSRGAGGDETQYF.

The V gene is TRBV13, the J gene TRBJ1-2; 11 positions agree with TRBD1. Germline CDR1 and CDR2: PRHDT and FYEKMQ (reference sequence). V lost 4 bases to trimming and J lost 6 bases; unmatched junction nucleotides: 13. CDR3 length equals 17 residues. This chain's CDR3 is CASSSDRDRGGKDGYTF. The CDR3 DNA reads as TGTGCCAGCAGCTCCGACCGGGACAGGGGGGGTAAGGATGGCTACACCTTC.

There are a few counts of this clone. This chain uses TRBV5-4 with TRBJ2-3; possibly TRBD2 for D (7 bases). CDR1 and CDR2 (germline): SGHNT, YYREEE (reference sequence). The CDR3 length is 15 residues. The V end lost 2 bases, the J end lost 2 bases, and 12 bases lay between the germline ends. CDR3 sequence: CASSFGGAPTDTQYF. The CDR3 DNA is TGTGCCAGCAGCTTTGGGGGGGCACCCACAGATACGCAGTATTTT.

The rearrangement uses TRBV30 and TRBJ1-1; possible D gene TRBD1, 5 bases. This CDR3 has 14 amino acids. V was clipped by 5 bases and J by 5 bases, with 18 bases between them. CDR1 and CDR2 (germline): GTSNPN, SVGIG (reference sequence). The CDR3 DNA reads TGTGCCTGGTCCCGAGAGGGCGGGGGGACTGAAGCTTTCTTT. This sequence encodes CAWSREGGGTEAFF.

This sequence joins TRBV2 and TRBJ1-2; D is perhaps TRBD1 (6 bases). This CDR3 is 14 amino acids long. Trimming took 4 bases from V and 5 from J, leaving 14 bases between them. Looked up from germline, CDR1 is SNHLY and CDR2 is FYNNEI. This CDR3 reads CASSGMGQGYGYTF. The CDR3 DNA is TGTGCCAGCAGTGGGATGGGGCAGGGGTATGGCTACACCTTC.

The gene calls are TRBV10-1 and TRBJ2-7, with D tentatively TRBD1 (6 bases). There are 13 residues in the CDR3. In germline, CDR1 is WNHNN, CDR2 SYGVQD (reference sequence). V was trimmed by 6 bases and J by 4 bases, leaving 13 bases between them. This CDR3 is CASRKDRCYEQYF. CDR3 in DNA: TGCGCCAGCAGGAAGGACAGATGTTACGAGCAGTACTTC.

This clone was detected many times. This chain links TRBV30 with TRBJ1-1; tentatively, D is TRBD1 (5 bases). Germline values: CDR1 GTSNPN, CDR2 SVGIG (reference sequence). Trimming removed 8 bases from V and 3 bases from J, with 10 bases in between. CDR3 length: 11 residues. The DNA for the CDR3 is TGTGCCCGACAGCGGGACACTGAAGCTTTCTTT. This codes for CARQRDTEAFF. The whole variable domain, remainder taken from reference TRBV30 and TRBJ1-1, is SQTIHQWPATLVQPVGSPLSLECTVEGTSNPNLYWYRQAAGRGLQLLFYSVGIGQISSEVPQNLSASRPQDRQFILSSKKLLLSDSGFYLCARQRDTEAFFGQGTRLTVV.

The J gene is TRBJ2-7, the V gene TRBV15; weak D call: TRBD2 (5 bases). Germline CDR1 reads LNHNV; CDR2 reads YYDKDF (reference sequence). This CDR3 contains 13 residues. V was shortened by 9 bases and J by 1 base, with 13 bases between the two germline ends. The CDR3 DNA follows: TGTGCCACGCGAGGGCACAGATCCTACGAGCAGTACTTC. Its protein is CATRGHRSYEQYF. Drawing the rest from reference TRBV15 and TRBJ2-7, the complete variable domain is DAMVIQNPRYQVTQFGKPVTLSCSQTLNHNVMYWYQQKSSQAPKLLFHYYDKDFNNEADTPDNFQSRRPNTSFCFLDIRSPGLGDTAMYLCATRGHRSYEQYFGPGTRLTVT.

The DNA of the CDR3 is TGTGCCAGCAGCTCCGGACAGAACATCAACTATGGCTACACCTTC. Translated: CASSSGQNINYGYTF. This sequence joins TRBV7-9 and TRBJ1-2, with D perhaps TRBD1 (6 bases). Germline CDR1 SEHNR, CDR2 FQNEAQ (reference sequence). This CDR3 is built from 15 residues. Trimming shortened V by 4 bases and J by 2 bases, and 14 bases separated the two germline ends.

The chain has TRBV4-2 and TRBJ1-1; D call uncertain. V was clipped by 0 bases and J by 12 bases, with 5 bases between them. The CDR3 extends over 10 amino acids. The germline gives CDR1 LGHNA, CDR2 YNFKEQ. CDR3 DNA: TGTGCCAGCAGCCAAGATACATCTTTCTTT. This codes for CASSQDTSFF.

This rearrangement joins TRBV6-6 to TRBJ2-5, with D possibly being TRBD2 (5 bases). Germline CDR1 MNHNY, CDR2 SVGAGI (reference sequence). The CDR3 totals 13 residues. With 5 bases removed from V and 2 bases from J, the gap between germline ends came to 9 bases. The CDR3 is CASSRTGQETQYF. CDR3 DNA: TGTGCCAGCAGTAGGACGGGACAAGAGACCCAGTACTTC.

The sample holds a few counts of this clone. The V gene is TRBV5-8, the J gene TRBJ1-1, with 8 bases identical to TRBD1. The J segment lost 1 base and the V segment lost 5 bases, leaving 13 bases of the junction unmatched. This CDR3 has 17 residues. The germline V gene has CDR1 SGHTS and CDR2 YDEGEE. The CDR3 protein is CASRDHRGGLANTEAFF. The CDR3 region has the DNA TGTGCCAGCAGGGACCACAGGGGGGGCCTTGCGAACACTGAAGCTTTCTTT.

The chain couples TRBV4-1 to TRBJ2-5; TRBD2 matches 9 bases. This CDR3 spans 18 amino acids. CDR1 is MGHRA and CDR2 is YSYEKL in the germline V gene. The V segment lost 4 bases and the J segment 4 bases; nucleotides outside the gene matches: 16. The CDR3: CASSRSKIAGDHGETQYF. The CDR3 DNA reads TGCGCCAGCAGCCGATCCAAAATAGCGGGAGATCATGGAGAGACCCAGTACTTC.

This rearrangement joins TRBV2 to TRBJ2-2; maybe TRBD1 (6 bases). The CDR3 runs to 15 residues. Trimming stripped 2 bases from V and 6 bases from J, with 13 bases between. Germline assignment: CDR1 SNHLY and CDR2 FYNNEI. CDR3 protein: CASSERQGISGELFF. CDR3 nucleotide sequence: TGTGCCAGCAGTGAAAGGCAGGGGATCTCCGGGGAGCTGTTTTTT.

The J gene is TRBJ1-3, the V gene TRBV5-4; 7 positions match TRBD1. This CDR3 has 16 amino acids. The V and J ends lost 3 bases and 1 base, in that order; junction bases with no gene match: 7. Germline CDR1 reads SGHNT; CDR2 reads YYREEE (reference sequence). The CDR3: CASSSEPGGSGNTIYF. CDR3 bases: TGTGCCAGCAGCTCCGAACCAGGGGGGTCTGGAAACACCATATATTTT.

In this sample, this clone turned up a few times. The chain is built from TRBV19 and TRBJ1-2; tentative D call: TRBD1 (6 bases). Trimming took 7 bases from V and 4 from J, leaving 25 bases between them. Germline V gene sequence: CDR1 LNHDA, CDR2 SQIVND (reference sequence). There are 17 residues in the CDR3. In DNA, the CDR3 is TGTGCCAGTACCCAAGGGGACATGGGCTCTTGGGTCTATGGCTACACCTTC. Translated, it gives CASTQGDMGSWVYGYTF.

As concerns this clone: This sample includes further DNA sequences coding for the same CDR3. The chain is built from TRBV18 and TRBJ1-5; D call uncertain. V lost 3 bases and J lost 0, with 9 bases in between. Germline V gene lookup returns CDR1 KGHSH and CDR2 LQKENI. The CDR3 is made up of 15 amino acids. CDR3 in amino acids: CASSPLGDSNQPQHF. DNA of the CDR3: TGTGCCAGCTCACCCCTAGGAGATAGCAATCAGCCCCAGCATTTT. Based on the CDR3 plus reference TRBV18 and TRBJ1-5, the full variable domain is NAGVMQNPRHLVRRRGQEARLRCSPMKGHSHVYWYRQLPEEGLKFMVYLQKENIIDESGMPKERFSAEFPKEGPSILRIQQVVRGDSAAYFCASSPLGDSNQPQHFGDGTRLSIL.

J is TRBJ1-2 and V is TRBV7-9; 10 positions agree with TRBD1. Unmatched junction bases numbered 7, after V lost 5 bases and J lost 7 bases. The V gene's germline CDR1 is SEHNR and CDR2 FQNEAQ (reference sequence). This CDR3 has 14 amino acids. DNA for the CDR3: TGTGCCAGCAGCCCCGGGACAGGGGTTTTTGGCTACACCTTC. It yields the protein CASSPGTGVFGYTF.

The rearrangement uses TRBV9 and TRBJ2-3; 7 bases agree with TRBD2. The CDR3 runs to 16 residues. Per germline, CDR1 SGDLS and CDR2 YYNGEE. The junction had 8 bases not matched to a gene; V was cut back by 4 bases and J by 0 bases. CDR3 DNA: TGTGCCAGCAGCCCCTTAGCGGGCCTTAGCACAGATACGCAGTATTTT. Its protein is CASSPLAGLSTDTQYF.

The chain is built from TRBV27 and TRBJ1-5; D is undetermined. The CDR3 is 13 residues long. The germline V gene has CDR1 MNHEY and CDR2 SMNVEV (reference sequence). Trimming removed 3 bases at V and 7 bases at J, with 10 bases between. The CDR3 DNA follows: TGTGCCAGCAGTTTTGGGTTCGGGCAGCCCCAGCATTTT. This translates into CASSFGFGQPQHF.

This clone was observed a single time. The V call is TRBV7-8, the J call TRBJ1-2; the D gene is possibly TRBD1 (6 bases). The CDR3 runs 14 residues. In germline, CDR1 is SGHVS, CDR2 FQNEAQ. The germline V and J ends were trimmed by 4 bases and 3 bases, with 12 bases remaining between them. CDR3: CASSSHGQYYGYTF. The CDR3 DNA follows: TGTGCCAGCAGCTCCCACGGACAGTACTATGGCTACACCTTC.

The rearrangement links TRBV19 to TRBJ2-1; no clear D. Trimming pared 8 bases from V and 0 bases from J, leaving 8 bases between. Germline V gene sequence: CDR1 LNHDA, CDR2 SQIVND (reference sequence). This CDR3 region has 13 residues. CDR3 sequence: CASSKSSYNEQFF. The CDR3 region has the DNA TGTGCCAGTTCCAAGAGCTCCTACAATGAGCAGTTCTTC.

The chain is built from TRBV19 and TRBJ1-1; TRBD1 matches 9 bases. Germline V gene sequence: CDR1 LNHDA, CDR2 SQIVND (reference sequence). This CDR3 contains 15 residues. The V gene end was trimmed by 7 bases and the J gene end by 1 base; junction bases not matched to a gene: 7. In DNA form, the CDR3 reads TGTGCCAGTACCAGAATGACAGGGGGGAACACTGAAGCTTTCTTT. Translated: CASTRMTGGNTEAFF.